Below are 27 T cell receptor beta chains sequenced from a single sample in a study of control samples from healthy donors and cancer patients (TCRdb year 2020). The library came from the immunoSEQ multiplex PCR assay. Imported from immuneACCESS, the table was reduced by TCRdb to in-frame sequences with V and J called. These copies leave out some clones; in studies compared against another copy, an unresolved V gene accounts for under half, and the cause of the remainder is not known. The sample table holds around 140,000 clones, of which more than 80% were seen once. Of the sample, 2% to 3% is held by the ten largest clones. Sequenced material: blood. These receptors were obtained from a man aged 40-50 years in good health.

The chain is built from TRBV6-4 and TRBJ1-5; D not certain. There are 18 residues in the CDR3. Between the trimmed V and J ends, which lost 5 bases and 2 bases, there was a span of 22 bases. Germline V gene sequence: CDR1 MRHNA, CDR2 SNTAGT. The CDR3 reads CASSSLSPAEVGNQPQHF. The CDR3 nucleotides read TGTGCCAGCAGTAGTTTGTCCCCTGCAGAGGTGGGCAATCAGCCCCAGCATTTT.

V and J are TRBV5-1 and TRBJ2-1; TRBD2 matches 7 bases. The CDR3 totals 15 residues. Germline CDR1 is SGHRS and CDR2 is YFSETQ. With 4 bases clipped from V and 7 bases from J, the junction kept 11 bases outside the gene matches. CDR3 region: CASSQWLGGGNEQFF. DNA for the CDR3: TGCGCCAGCAGCCAGTGGCTGGGGGGAGGGAATGAGCAGTTCTTC.

The chain joins TRBV27 to TRBJ1-5; D is perhaps TRBD1 (6 bases). CDR3 size: 16 residues. CDR1 is MNHEY, CDR2 SMNVEV, per germline (reference sequence). V lost 5 bases to trimming and J lost 7 bases, with 21 bases between them. The CDR3 region has the DNA TGTGCCAGCAGTCCTGTCATAGGGGCAGGGGAACAGCCCCAGCATTTT. This codes for CASSPVIGAGEQPQHF.

This chain uses TRBV4-1 with TRBJ2-1, with 12 positions matching TRBD2. V trimming: 5 bases; J trimming: 5 bases; junction bases outside the gene matches: 4. CDR1 and CDR2 from the germline V gene are MGHRA and YSYEKL. CDR3 length: 15 amino acids. The CDR3 nucleotides are TGCGCCAGCAGCTCATGGACTAGCGGGGACAATGAGCAGTTCTTC. Its translation: CASSSWTSGDNEQFF.

V gene TRBV9 combines with J gene TRBJ1-2; D unclear. This CDR3 region has 14 residues. Trimming took 5 bases from V and 0 from J, leaving 11 bases between them. Looked up from germline, CDR1 is SGDLS and CDR2 is YYNGEE. The CDR3 loop reads CASRSGAANYGYTF. The CDR3 region has the DNA TGTGCCAGCAGGTCAGGCGCAGCTAACTATGGCTACACCTTC.

The rearrangement links TRBV11-2 to TRBJ2-3; perhaps TRBD1 as D (5 bases). This CDR3 is built from 16 residues. V lost 2 bases and J 2 bases, leaving 14 bases between the germline ends. CDR1 is SGHAT, CDR2 FQNNGV, per germline. CDR3 bases: TGTGCCAGCAGCTTAATGGGGCAGATCGACACAGATACGCAGTATTTT. Amino acids: CASSLMGQIDTDTQYF.

Here the CDR3 reads CATQQGANTEAFF. CDR3 bases: TGTGCCACCCAACAGGGAGCGAACACTGAAGCTTTCTTT. The chain carries TRBV19 and TRBJ1-1; maybe TRBD1 (6 bases). Between the trimmed V and J ends, which lost 10 bases and 1 base, there was a span of 13 bases. Germline values: CDR1 LNHDA, CDR2 SQIVND (reference sequence). This CDR3 has 13 residues. Full variable domain (rest looked up from reference TRBV19 and TRBJ1-1): DGGITQSPKYLFRKEGQNVTLSCEQNLNHDAMYWYRQDPGQGLRLIYYSQIVNDFQKGDIAEGYSVSREKKESFPLTVTSAQKNPTAFYLCATQQGANTEAFFGQGTRLTVV.

The chain uses TRBV2 and TRBJ2-7, with a tentative D call TRBD1 (5 bases). In germline, CDR1 is SNHLY, CDR2 FYNNEI. Deletions cut 5 bases from V and 4 bases from J, with 15 bases between. The CDR3 length is 14 residues. In DNA form, the CDR3 reads TGTGCCAGCAGTTTGGACACGCCGGCGTACGAGCAGTACTTC. Translating gives CASSLDTPAYEQYF.

As to this clone: Germline is not matched at one junction end, which may reflect a read error. The chain joins TRBV3-1 (or the pseudogene TRBV3-2) to TRBJ1-1; D not certain. The CDR3 has 15 amino acids. Germline V gene data show CDR1 as LGHDT and CDR2 as YNNKEL (reference sequence). This chain's CDR3 is CASSQARLGNAEAFF. The DNA of the CDR3 is TGTGCCAGCAGCCAGGCACGTCTGGGGAACGCTGAAGCTTTCTTT.

This sequence joins TRBV18 and TRBJ1-1, with D possibly being TRBD1 (6 bases). CDR1 KGHSH and CDR2 LQKENI come from the germline V gene. The ends were cut back, 5 bases at V and 3 bases at J, with 10 bases in the middle. The CDR3 spans 13 residues. CDR3 nucleotide sequence: TGTGCCAGCTCAGTACAGGGACACACTGAAGCTTTCTTT. The encoded protein is CASSVQGHTEAFF.

The genes are TRBV5-1 and TRBJ2-3, with 11 bases aligning to TRBD2. There are 16 residues in the CDR3. After removal of 6 bases from V and 6 bases from J, the junction contained 12 bases not matched to a gene. Per the germline V gene, CDR1 is SGHRS and CDR2 is YFSETQ. CDR3 sequence: CASNPALTSGEDTQYF. CDR3 coding DNA: TGCGCCAGCAACCCGGCCCTGACTAGCGGGGAGGATACGCAGTATTTT. Complete variable domain (other parts from reference TRBV5-1 and TRBJ2-3): KAGVTQTPRYLIKTRGQQVTLSCSPISGHRSVSWYQQTPGQGLQFLFEYFSETQRNKGNFPGRFSGRQFSNSRSEMNVSTLELGDSALYLCASNPALTSGEDTQYFGPGTRLTVL.

CDR3 DNA sequence: TGTGCCAGCAGCCCCGGGGGAAGTAAGGAAAAACTGTTTTTT. Translated, it gives CASSPGGSKEKLFF. This rearrangement joins TRBV5-4 to TRBJ1-4, with a weak D call TRBD1 (5 bases). V was trimmed by 4 bases and J by 8 bases, leaving 15 bases between them. The CDR3 length is 14 residues. Germline-derived CDR1 and CDR2 are SGHNT and YYREEE (reference sequence). Full variable domain (outside the CDR3, taken from reference TRBV5-4 and TRBJ1-4): ETGVTQSPTHLIKTRGQQVTLRCSSQSGHNTVSWYQQALGQGPQFIFQYYREEENGRGNFPPRFSGLQFPNYSSELNVNALELDDSALYLCASSPGGSKEKLFFGSGTQLSVL.

The chain couples TRBV11-2 to TRBJ1-5, with 9 bases lining up with TRBD1. The length of the CDR3 is 16 residues. V gave up 5 bases and J gave up 5 bases; unmatched junction bases: 10. Germline CDR1 is SGHAT and CDR2 is FQNNGV. This CDR3 is CASSRGPGQGYQPQHF. In DNA, the CDR3 is TGTGCCAGCAGCCGCGGCCCGGGACAGGGTTATCAGCCCCAGCATTTT. Full variable domain (outside the CDR3, taken from reference TRBV11-2 and TRBJ1-5): EAGVAQSPRYKIIEKRQSVAFWCNPISGHATLYWYQQILGQGPKLLIQFQNNGVVDDSQLPKDRFSAERLKGVDSTLKIQPAKLEDSAVYLCASSRGPGQGYQPQHFGDGTRLSIL.

The CDR3 DNA reads as TGTGCCAGCTCACCACCGCTGTTTGAGACCCAGTACTTC. The encoded protein is CASSPPLFETQYF. The chain combines TRBV18 with TRBJ2-5; D is ambiguous. CDR3 length: 13 residues. CDR1 is KGHSH and CDR2 is LQKENI in the germline V gene. V was cut by 0 bases and J by 5 bases, with 7 bases left in between.

The V and J genes are TRBV5-1 and TRBJ1-1; maybe TRBD1 (6 bases). This CDR3 is 14 amino acids long. Germline CDR1 and CDR2: SGHRS and YFSETQ. The V and J ends lost 5 bases and 0 bases respectively, with 11 bases between them. CDR3 bases: TGCGCCAGCAGTGTGGGGGGGCTGAACACTGAAGCTTTCTTT. Translated, it gives CASSVGGLNTEAFF.

This clone appeared a few times. This chain connects TRBV27 to TRBJ1-1, with 10 bases identical to TRBD1. Unmatched junction bases numbered 7, after V lost 0 bases and J lost 6 bases. The CDR3 has 16 residues. CDR1 and CDR2 (germline): MNHEY, SMNVEV (reference sequence). The CDR3 DNA is TGTGCCAGCAGTTTATCTCATACCGGGACAGGGGCTGAAGCTTTCTTT. This translates into CASSLSHTGTGAEAFF.

The V and J genes are TRBV5-1 and TRBJ2-5; 10 bases map to TRBD2. The germline V gene has CDR1 SGHRS and CDR2 YFSETQ. The CDR3 runs 14 residues. V trimming: 7 bases; J trimming: 3 bases; junction bases outside the gene matches: 6. In nucleotides, the CDR3 is TGCGCCAGCTGTCTCCTAGCGGGGGAAGAGACCCAGTACTTC. This translates into CASCLLAGEETQYF.

The chain recombines TRBV7-2 with TRBJ2-2; 13 bases align to TRBD2. This CDR3 is built from 16 residues. The germline gives CDR1 SGHTA, CDR2 FQGNSA. V lost 4 bases, J lost 2 bases, and 1 base stayed unmatched. The CDR3, as DNA: TGTGCCAGCAGCTGGACTAGCGGGAGAAACACCGGGGAGCTGTTTTTT. Translation gives CASSWTSGRNTGELFF.

This chain uses TRBV6-5 with TRBJ1-5; a possible D gene is TRBD1 (6 bases). V was clipped by 7 bases and J by 6 bases, with 13 bases between them. The germline V gene has CDR1 MNHEY and CDR2 SVGAGI. This CDR3 contains 13 residues. The CDR3 DNA reads TGTGCCAGCAAGCTGGGGGGCCCTCAGCCCCAGCATTTT. It yields the protein CASKLGGPQPQHF.

The chain is built from TRBV2 and TRBJ2-7, with no clear D. The V gene's germline CDR1 is SNHLY and CDR2 FYNNEI. Between the trimmed V and J ends, which lost 8 bases and 5 bases, there was a span of 13 bases. The CDR3 runs 12 residues. CDR3 loop: CASLIRRDEQYF. CDR3 DNA sequence: TGTGCCAGCCTAATACGCCGGGACGAGCAGTACTTC.

The chain has TRBV7-2 and TRBJ1-4; 7 positions agree with TRBD1. This CDR3 has 15 residues. The germline CDR1 and CDR2 sequences are SGHTA and FQGNSA. V gave up 1 base and J gave up 8 bases; unmatched junction bases: 7. The CDR3 here is CASSLGQGGGEKLFF. In DNA, the CDR3 is TGTGCCAGCAGCTTAGGACAGGGCGGAGGGGAAAAACTGTTTTTT.

This clone was found once. The chain has TRBV3-1 (or the pseudogene TRBV3-2) and TRBJ2-1; 10 bases map to TRBD2. V was pared by 4 bases and J by 0 bases, with 15 bases of the junction left unmatched. This CDR3 contains 20 residues. CDR1 is LGHDT, CDR2 YNNKEL, per germline (reference sequence). The chain's CDR3 is CASSPHPLASGGSSYNEQFF. CDR3 nucleotides: TGTGCCAGCAGCCCCCACCCCCTGGCTAGCGGGGGTTCCTCCTACAATGAGCAGTTCTTC.

This clone was seen ten or more times. The rearrangement joins TRBV19 to TRBJ1-1; D unresolved. The CDR3 length is 14 residues. Trimming took 8 bases from V and 7 from J, leaving 20 bases between them. CDR1 and CDR2 (germline): LNHDA, SQIVND (reference sequence). The CDR3 nucleotides are TGTGCCAGTTCCTATCGACCGCTACCTATTGAAGCTTTCTTT. Its translation: CASSYRPLPIEAFF.

This rearrangement joins TRBV12-3 or TRBV12-4 to TRBJ1-4; the D is unclear. Trimming took 5 bases from V and 8 from J, leaving 6 bases between them. This CDR3 has 11 amino acids. This CDR3 reads CASSTAEKLFF. CDR3 bases: TGTGCCAGCAGTACGGCAGAAAAACTGTTTTTT.

The chain combines TRBV18 with TRBJ1-3, with D possibly matching TRBD1 (6 bases). Trimming removed 1 base at V and 3 bases at J, with 10 bases between. The CDR3 has 15 residues. Germline V gene data show CDR1 as KGHSH and CDR2 as LQKENI. The CDR3 bases are TGTGCCAGCTCACCACAGGGGGACATTGGAAACACCATATATTTT. This codes for CASSPQGDIGNTIYF.

This chain joins TRBV28 and TRBJ1-2; D call uncertain. The CDR3 covers 15 residues. V gave up 2 bases and J gave up 6 bases, with 16 bases separating them. Per the germline V gene, CDR1 is MDHEN and CDR2 is SYDVKM. Here the CDR3 DNA reads TGTGCCAGCAGTTTACCCCCAGACAATCGGAATGGCTACACCTTC. It is translated as CASSLPPDNRNGYTF.

The gene calls are TRBV18 and TRBJ2-2; D is ambiguous. The CDR3 is 12 amino acids. Trimming pared 5 bases from V and 3 bases from J, leaving 4 bases between. The V gene's germline CDR1 is KGHSH and CDR2 LQKENI. In nucleotides, the CDR3 is TGTGCCAGCTCATCCTACACCGGGGAGCTGTTTTTT. Translated: CASSSYTGELFF.